The clone carrying this TCR beta chain was observed a handful of times. Germline V gives CDR1 SGHAT, CDR2 FQNNGV. This CDR3 spans 18 amino acids. The junction had 9 bases not matched to a gene; V was cut back by 5 bases and J by 0 bases. The sample is drawn from a study of T cells after yellow fever vaccination. TCRdb analysed the 5' RACE reads with MiXCR anew, one entry per CDR3 protein. Counted here are 200,000 to 300,000 distinct CDR3 sequences, roughly 6.3% occurring once; the ten biggest clones make up about 1%. The chain links TRBV11-2 to TRBJ2-5; 13 bases are shared with TRBD2. This TCR was recovered from a young man who received the YFV17D yellow fever vaccine. Material: CD4+ T cells sorted from PBMCs, obtained on the day of the yellow fever booster vaccination. This CDR3 reads CASSTPGTSGVYQETQYF. The CDR3 coding sequence is TGTGCCAGCAGCACACCCGGGACTAGCGGGGTGTACCAAGAGACCCAGTACTTC.